The entry that follows covers one T cell receptor (beta chain) sequence. What it binds is unknown. The primer mix had 60 V beta and 13 J beta primers. Assay used: immunoSEQ multiplex PCR; TCRdb lists only in-frame clones, some missing. The sample lists 75,000 to 95,000 clones, roughly four fifths occurring once. This sample was taken from a study of glioma-infiltrating T cells after dendritic cell vaccination. Study observations and caveats: Longer survival after dendritic cell vaccination followed higher pretreatment TIL content. Higher TCR clonality did not directly relate to longer survival.

This sample's time point: after dendritic cell vaccination, including at tumor progression/relapse. Before vaccination, two weeks after the third vaccination, and at progression, PBMC were collected. This sample comprised blood, obtained after dendritic cell vaccination. The origin of this receptor is a human donor with glioblastoma.

Here the CDR3 reads CASSFGSGSGTDTQYF. DNA for the CDR3: TGTGCCAGCTCATTCGGTAGCGGGAGCGGAACAGATACGCAGTATTTT. This chain links TRBV18 with TRBJ2-3, with 9 bases that match TRBD2. Germline V gene lookup returns CDR1 KGHSH and CDR2 LQKENI. V dropped 5 bases and J dropped 3; count of bases not matched to a gene: 9. The CDR3 runs to 16 residues.